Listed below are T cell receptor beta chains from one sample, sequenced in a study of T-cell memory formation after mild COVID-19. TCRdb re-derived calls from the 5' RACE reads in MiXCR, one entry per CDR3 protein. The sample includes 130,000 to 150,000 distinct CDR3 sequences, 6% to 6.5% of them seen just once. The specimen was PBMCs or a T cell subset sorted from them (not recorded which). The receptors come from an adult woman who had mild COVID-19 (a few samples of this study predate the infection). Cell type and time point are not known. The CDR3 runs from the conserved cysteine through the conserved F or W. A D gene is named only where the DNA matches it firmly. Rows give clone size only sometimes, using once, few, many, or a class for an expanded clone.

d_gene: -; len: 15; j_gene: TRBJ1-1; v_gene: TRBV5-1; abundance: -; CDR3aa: CASSLGGNANTEAFF; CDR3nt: TGCGCCAGCAGCTTGGGAGGAAACGCGAACACTGAAGCTTTCTTT
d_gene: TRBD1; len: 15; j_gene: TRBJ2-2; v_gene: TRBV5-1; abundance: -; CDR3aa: CASSPLQGDTGELFF; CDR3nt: TGCGCCAGCAGCCCACTACAGGGGGACACCGGGGAGCTGTTTTTT
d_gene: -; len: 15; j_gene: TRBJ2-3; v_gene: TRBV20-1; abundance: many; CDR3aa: CSAGWPGRDPDTQYF; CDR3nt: TGCAGTGCTGGCTGGCCCGGCAGGGATCCAGATACGCAGTATTTT
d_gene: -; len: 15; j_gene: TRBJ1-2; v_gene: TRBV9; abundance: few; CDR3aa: CASSVESGGSYGYTF; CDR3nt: TGTGCCAGCAGCGTAGAGTCGGGGGGATCCTATGGCTACACCTTC
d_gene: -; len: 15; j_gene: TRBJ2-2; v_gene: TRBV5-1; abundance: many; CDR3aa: CASSYGGGETGELFF; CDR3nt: TGCGCCAGCAGCTATGGGGGAGGAGAGACCGGGGAGCTGTTTTTT
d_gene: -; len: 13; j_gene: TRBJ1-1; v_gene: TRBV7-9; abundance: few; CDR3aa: CASSFFQESEAFF; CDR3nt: TGTGCCAGCAGCTTTTTTCAGGAATCTGAAGCTTTCTTT
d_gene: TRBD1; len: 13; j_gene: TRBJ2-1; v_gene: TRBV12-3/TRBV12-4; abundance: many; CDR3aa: CASSYLDRAKGFF; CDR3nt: TGTGCCAGCAGTTATCTCGACAGGGCTAAGGGGTTCTTC
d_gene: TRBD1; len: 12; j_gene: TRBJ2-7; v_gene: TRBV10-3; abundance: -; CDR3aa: CAVRGQGYEQYF; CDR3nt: TGTGCCGTTAGGGGACAGGGCTACGAGCAGTACTTC
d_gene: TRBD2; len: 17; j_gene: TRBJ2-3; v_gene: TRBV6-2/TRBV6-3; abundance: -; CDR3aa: CASSDWTSGPTTDTQYF; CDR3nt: TGTGCCAGCAGTGACTGGACTAGCGGACCAACAACAGATACGCAGTATTTT
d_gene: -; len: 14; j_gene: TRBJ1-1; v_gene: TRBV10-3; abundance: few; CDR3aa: CAISPQGRYTEAFF; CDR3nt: TGTGCCATCAGTCCCCAGGGGAGGTACACTGAAGCTTTCTTT
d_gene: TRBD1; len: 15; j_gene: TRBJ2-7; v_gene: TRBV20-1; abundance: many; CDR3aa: CSVRSPGQSSYEQYF; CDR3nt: TGCAGTGTAAGAAGCCCGGGACAGAGCTCCTACGAGCAGTACTTC
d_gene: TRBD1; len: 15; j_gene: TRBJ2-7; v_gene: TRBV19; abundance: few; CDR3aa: CASSRTGASSYEQYF; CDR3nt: TGTGCCAGTAGTCGGACAGGGGCCTCGTCCTACGAGCAGTACTTC
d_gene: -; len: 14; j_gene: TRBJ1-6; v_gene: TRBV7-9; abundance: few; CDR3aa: CASSLSGNNSPLHF; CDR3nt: TGTGCCAGCAGCTTATCAGGGAATAATTCACCCCTCCACTTT
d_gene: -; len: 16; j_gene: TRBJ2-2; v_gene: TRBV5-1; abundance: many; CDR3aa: CASSLRDQGNTGELFF; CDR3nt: TGCGCCAGCAGCTTGAGAGATCAGGGTAACACCGGGGAGCTGTTTTTT
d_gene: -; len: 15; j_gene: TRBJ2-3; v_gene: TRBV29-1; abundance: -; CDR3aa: CSVESSSSRTDTQYF; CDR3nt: TGCAGCGTTGAATCGTCTAGTTCACGCACAGATACGCAGTATTTT
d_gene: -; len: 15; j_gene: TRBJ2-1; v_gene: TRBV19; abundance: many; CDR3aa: CASSSPGGAYNEQFF; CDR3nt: TGTGCCAGTAGTTCGCCCGGGGGTGCCTACAATGAGCAGTTCTTC